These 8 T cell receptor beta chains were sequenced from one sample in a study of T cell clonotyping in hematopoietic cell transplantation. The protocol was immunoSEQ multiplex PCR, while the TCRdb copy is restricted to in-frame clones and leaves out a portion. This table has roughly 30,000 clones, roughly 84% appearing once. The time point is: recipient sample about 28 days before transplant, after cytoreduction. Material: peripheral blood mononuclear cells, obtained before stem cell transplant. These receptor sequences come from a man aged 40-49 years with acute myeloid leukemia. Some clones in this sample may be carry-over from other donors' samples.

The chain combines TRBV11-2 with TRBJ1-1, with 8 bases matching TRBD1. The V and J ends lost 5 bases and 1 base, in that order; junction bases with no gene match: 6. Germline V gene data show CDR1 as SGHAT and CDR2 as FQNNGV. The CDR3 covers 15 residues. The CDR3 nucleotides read TGTGCCAGCAGCCACTACAGGGGGGGGAACACTGAAGCTTTCTTT. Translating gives CASSHYRGGNTEAFF.

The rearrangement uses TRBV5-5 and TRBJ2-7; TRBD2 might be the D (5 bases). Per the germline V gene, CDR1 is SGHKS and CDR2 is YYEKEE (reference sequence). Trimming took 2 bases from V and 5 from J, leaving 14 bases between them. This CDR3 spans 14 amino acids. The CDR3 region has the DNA TGTGCCAGCAGCTTTGTTGTCTGGGGAGACGAGCAGTACTTC. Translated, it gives CASSFVVWGDEQYF.

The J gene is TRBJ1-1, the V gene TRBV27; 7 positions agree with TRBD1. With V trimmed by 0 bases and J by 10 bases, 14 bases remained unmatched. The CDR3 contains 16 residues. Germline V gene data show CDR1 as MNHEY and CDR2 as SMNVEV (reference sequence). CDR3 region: CASSLSYSEGAGRAFF. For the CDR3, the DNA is TGTGCCAGCAGTTTATCGTATAGTGAGGGGGCAGGTAGAGCTTTCTTT.

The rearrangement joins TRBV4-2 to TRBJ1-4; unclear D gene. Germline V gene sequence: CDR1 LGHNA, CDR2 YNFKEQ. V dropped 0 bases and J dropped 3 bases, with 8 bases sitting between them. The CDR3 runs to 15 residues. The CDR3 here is CASSQEHRSNEKLFF. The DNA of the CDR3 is TGTGCCAGCAGCCAAGAGCACAGATCTAATGAAAAACTGTTTTTT.

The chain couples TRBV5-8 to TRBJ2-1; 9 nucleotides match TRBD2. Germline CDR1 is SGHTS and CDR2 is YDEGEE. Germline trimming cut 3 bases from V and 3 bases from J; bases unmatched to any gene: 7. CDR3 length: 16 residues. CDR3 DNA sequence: TGTGCCAGCAGCTACGCGAGCGGGAGGTACTACAATGAGCAGTTCTTC. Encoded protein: CASSYASGRYYNEQFF.

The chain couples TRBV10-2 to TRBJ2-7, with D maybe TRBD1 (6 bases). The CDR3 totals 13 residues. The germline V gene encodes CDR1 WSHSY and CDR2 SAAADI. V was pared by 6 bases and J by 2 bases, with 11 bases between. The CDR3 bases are TGCGCCAGCAGGATACAGGGTGCCTACGAGCAGTACTTC. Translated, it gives CASRIQGAYEQYF.

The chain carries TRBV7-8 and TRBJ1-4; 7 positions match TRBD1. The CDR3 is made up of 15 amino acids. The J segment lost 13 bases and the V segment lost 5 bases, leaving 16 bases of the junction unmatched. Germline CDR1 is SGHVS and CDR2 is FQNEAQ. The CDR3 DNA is TGTGCCAGCAGCGAGCCGGGACAGACGTTTAGAGGACTGTTTTTT. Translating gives CASSEPGQTFRGLFF.

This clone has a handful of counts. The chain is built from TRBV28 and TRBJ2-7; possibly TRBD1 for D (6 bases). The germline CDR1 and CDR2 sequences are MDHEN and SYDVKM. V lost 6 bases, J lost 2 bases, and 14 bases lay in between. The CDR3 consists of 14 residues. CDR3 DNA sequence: TGTGCCAGCAGGCCGGCAGGGGTTGCCTACGAGCAGTACTTC. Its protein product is CASRPAGVAYEQYF.